A selection of T cell receptor beta chains follows, all from one sample in a study of cytomegalovirus exposure and HLA in healthy donors. Sequencing used immunoSEQ multiplex PCR; TCRdb keeps in-frame clones, though not all of them. The sample consists of about 90,000 clones, around three quarters of them appearing once. Sequencing was carried out using PBMCs. The receptors stem from a woman in her thirties or forties in good health and CMV-seropositive. Both conserved end residues are trimmed from each CDR3. The order of the fields is J gene, V gene, CDR3 protein.

>TRBJ2-1|TRBV7-9
ASISGTSGNEQF
>TRBJ2-3|TRBV6-4
ASSDSRETDTQY
>TRBJ1-2|TRBV25-1
ASSEFVGPTLYGYT
>TRBJ2-1|TRBV2
ASRQTAHPTSNEQF
>TRBJ1-2|TRBV28
ASSLWGDGYT
>TRBJ2-7|TRBV20-1
SAGVVGEQY
>TRBJ2-5|TRBV7-8
ASSRGQDLTQY
>TRBJ2-7|TRBV28
ASIPGQADYEQY
>TRBJ2-3|TRBV5-8
ASSFVTGVTDTQY
>TRBJ1-2|TRBV16
ASSPNGGGYA
>TRBJ1-1|TRBV13
ASSRQENTEAF
>TRBJ1-3|TRBV9
ASSAGDTGNTIY
>TRBJ2-7|TRBV4-1
ASSHREEGYEQY
>TRBJ2-3|TRBV5-1
ASSTGLLVSDTQY
>TRBJ1-1|TRBV7-2
ASSFRGENTEAF
>TRBJ1-3|TRBV18
ASSPPGQYQRNTIY
>TRBJ1-2|TRBV7-2
ASSPDRGHTNYGYT
>TRBJ1-1|TRBV9
ASSVGGRGNTEAF
>TRBJ2-1|TRBV9
ASSVASGLAGGWEQF
>TRBJ2-5|TRBV21-1
ASSNNGTGVIETQY
>TRBJ2-7|TRBV19
ASSIRRGVEEQY
>TRBJ2-2|TRBV12-5
ASGLGQGRTGELF
>TRBJ2-2|TRBV7-6
ASSPRTSGTGELF
>TRBJ1-2|TRBV7-2
ASSWTTSNYGYT
>TRBJ2-3|TRBV9
ASSFQGHRDTQY
>TRBJ1-1|TRBV29-1
SVVRSNGPTEAF
>TRBJ2-5|TRBV19
ASSIQNQETQY
>TRBJ1-5|TRBV6-1
ASRGTGGNQPQH
>TRBJ1-2|TRBV21-1
ASSKDDRKTGDGYT